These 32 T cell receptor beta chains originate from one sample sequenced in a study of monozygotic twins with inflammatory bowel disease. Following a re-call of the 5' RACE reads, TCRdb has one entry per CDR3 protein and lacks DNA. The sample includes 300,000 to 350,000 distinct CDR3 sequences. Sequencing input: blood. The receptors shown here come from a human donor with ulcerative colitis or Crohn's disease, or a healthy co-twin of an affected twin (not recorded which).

The CDR3 sequence: CASSLRRGAMVEQFF. V gene TRBV5-1 combines with J gene TRBJ2-1; there is no DNA to check the TCRdb D call of TRBD1. The CDR3 has 15 amino acids. The germline V gene has CDR1 SGHRS and CDR2 YFSETQ. Filled out from reference TRBV5-1 and TRBJ2-1, the complete variable domain reads KAGVTQTPRYLIKTRGQQVTLSCSPISGHRSVSWYQQTPGQGLQFLFEYFSETQRNKGNFPGRFSGRQFSNSRSEMNVSTLELGDSALYLCASSLRRGAMVEQFFGPGTRLTVL.

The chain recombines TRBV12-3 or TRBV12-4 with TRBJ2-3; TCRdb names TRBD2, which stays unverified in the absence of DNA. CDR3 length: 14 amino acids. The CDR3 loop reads CASSLDLSTDTQYF.

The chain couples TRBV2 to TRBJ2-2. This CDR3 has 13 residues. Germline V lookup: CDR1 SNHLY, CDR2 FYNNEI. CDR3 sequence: CASRYVNTGELFF.

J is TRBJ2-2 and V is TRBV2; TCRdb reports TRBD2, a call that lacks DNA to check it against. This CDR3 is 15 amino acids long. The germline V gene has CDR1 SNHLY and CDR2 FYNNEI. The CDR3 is CASRGTSGHTGELFF. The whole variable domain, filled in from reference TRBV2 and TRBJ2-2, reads EPEVTQTPSHQVTQMGQEVILRCVPISNHLYFYWYRQILGQKVEFLVSFYNNEISEKSEIFDDQFSVERPDGSNFTLKIRSTKLEDSAMYFCASRGTSGHTGELFFGEGSRLTVL.

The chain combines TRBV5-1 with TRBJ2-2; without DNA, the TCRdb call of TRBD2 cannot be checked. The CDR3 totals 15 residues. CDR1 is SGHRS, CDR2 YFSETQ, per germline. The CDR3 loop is CASSSLAVNTGELFF.

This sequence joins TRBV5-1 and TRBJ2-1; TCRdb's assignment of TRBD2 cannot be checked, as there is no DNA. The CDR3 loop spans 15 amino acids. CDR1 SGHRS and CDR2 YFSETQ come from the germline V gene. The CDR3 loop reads CASSLSGDNYNDQFF.

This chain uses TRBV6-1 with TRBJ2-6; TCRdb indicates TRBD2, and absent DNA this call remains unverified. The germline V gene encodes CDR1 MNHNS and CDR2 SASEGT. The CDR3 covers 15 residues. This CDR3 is CASREGHSGANVLTF.

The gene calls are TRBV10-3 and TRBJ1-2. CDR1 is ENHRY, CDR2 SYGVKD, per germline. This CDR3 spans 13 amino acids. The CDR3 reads CAISGPDSYGYTF.

CDR3: CATSDRDYSNEQFF. The chain carries TRBV24-1 and TRBJ2-1; the TCRdb D gene call, TRBD2, has no DNA to confirm it. The germline CDR1 and CDR2 sequences are KGHDR and SFDVKD. The CDR3 totals 14 residues.

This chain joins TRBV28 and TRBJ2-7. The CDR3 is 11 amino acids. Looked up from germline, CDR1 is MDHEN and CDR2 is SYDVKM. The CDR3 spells CASREDYEQYF.

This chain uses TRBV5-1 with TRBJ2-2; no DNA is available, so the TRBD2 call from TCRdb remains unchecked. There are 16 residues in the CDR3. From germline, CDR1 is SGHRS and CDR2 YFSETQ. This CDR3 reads CASSLTGLANTGELFF.

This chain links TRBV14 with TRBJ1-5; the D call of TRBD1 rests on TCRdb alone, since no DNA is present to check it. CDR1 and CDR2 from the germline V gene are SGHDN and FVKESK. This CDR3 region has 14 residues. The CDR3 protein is CASSQTGFNQPQHF.

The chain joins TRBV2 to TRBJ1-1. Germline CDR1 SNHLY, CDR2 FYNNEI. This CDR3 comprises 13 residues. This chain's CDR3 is CASSEPLNTEAFF.

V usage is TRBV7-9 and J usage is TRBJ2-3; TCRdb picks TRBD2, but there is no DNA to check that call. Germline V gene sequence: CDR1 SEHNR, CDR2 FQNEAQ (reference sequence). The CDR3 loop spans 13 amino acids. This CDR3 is CASSLEGTSGLDF.

The CDR3 protein is CARTLGLAGPTDTQYF. The chain uses TRBV2 and TRBJ2-3; TCRdb proposes TRBD2, but this gene call is untestable without DNA. Germline lookup yields CDR1 SNHLY and CDR2 FYNNEI. The CDR3 loop spans 16 amino acids. Together with reference TRBV2 and TRBJ2-3, the CDR3 gives the full variable domain: EPEVTQTPSHQVTQMGQEVILRCVPISNHLYFYWYRQILGQKVEFLVSFYNNEISEKSEIFDDQFSVERPDGSNFTLKIRSTKLEDSAMYFCARTLGLAGPTDTQYFGPGTRLTVL.

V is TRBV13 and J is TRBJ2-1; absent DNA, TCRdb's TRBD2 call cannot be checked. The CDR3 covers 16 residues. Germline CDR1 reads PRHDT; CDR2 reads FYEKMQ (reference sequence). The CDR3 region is CASSLGGEGRSHEQFF.

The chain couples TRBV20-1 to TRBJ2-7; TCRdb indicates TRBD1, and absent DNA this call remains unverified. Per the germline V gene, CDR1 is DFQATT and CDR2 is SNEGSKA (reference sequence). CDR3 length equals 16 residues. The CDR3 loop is CSARDRRRDRANEQYF.

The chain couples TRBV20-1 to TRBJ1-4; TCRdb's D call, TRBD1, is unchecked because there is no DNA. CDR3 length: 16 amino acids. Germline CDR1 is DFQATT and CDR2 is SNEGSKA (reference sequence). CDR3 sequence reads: CSASHRNRDRDEKLFF.

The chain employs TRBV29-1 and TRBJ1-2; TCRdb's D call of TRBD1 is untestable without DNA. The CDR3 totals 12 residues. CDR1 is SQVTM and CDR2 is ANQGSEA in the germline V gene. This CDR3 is CSVPDAGVGYTF.

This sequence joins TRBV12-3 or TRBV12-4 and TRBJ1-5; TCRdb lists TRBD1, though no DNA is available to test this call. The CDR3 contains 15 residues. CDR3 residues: CASRAGTAGAQPQHF.

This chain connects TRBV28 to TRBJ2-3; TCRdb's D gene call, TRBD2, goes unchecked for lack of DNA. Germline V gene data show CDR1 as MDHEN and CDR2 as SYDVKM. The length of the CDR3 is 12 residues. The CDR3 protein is CASSSGRRTQYF.

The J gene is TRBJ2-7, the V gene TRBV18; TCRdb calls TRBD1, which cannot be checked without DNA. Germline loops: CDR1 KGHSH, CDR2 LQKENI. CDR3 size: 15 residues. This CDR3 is CASSPPRQPSYEQYF.

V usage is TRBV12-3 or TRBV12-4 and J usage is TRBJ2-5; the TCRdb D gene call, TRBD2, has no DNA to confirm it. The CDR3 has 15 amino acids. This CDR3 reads CASSLSGGPQETQYF.

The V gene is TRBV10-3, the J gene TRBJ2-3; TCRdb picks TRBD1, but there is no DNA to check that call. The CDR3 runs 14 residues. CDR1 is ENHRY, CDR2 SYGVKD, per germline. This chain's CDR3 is CAISVGGYADTQYF.

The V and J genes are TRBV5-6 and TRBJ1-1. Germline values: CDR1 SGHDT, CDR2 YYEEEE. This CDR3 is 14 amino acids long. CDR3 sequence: CASSLRGRNTEAFF. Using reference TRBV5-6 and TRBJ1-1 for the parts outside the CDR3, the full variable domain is DAGVTQSPTHLIKTRGQQVTLRCSPKSGHDTVSWYQQALGQGPQFIFQYYEEEERQRGNFPDRFSGHQFPNYSSELNVNALLLGDSALYLCASSLRGRNTEAFFGQGTRLTVV.

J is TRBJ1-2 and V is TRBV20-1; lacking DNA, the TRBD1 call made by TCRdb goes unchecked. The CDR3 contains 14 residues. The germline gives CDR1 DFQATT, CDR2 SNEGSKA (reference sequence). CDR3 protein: CSAPRDRFIDGYTF.

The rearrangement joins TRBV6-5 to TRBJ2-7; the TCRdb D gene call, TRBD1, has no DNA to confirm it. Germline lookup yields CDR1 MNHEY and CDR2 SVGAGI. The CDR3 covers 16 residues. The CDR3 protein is CASSYSKGRGYYEQYF.

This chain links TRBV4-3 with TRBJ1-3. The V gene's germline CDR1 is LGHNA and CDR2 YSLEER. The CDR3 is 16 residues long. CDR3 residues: CASSQDLGYSGNTIYF.

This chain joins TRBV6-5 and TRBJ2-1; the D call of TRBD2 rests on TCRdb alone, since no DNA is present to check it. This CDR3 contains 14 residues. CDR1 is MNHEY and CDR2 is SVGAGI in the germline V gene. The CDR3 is CASSPPRRGNEQFF.

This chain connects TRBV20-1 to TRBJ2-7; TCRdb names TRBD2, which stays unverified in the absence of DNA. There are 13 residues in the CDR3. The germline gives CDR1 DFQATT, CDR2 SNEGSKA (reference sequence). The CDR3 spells CSARRAPAYEQYF.

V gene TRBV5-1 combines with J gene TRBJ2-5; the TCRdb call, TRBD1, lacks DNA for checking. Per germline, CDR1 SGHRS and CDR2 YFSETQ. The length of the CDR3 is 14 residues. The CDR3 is CASTVRGLQETQYF.

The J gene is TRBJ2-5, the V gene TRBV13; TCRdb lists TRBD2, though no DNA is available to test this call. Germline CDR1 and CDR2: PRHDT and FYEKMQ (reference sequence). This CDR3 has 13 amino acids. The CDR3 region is CASSLEAEETQYF.